These 28 T cell receptor beta chains share one sample of origin, sequenced in a study of T-cell reconstitution after alpha-beta-depleted transplantation in children (dated by TCRdb to 2015 to 2016). The meaning of the sample's treatment or condition label: allogeneic hematopoietic cell transplantation with graft depleted of TCRalphabeta T cells and CD19 B cells. Receptor amplification or capture employed PCR. The sequencer listed for this sample is Illumina HiSeq 2500. TCR library preparation used molecular barcoding, with unique molecular identifiers applied to normalize quantification of the TCRbeta repertoire. The public reads were run again by TCRdb, first through fastp at Q25 and then through MiXCR, and only productive beta chains were kept. CDR3 protein duplicates are merged, each entry listing the most common genes and DNA. Within this sample are some 100,000 distinct CDR3 sequences, with less than 25% of them counted one time only. The ten largest clonotypes hold about 21% of the sample.

Sequenced here: PBMCs, sampled before TCRalphabeta/CD19-depleted stem cell transplant. The receptor set was obtained from a boy between 2 and 10 years old with acute lymphoblastic leukemia, due to receive a stem cell transplant.

This chain joins TRBV20-1 and TRBJ1-2; D may be TRBD1 (5 bases). This CDR3 has 13 amino acids. The V end was cut by 0 bases, the J end by 2 bases, with 7 bases between. In germline, CDR1 is DFQATT, CDR2 SNEGSKA (reference sequence). For the CDR3, the DNA is TGCAGTGCTAGAGATAAGGGGAACTATGGCTACACCTTC. Translated: CSARDKGNYGYTF.

CDR3 coding DNA: TGTGCCAGCAGTGAATCGGGACTGACCCAAGAGACCCAGTACTTC. Translation gives CASSESGLTQETQYF. J is TRBJ2-5 and V is TRBV25-1, with a possible D match to TRBD2 (6 bases). CDR1 is MGHDK and CDR2 is SYGVNS in the germline V gene. The CDR3 is 15 amino acids. The germline V and J ends were trimmed by 1 base and 1 base, with 10 bases remaining between them.

The V gene is TRBV28, the J gene TRBJ1-2, with D hard to call. V lost 5 bases and J 3 bases, leaving 7 bases between the germline ends. Germline CDR1 reads MDHEN; CDR2 reads SYDVKM. The CDR3 length is 12 residues. The chain's CDR3 is CASSPPDYGYTF. CDR3 DNA sequence: TGTGCCAGCAGTCCCCCGGACTATGGCTACACCTTC.

The rearrangement joins TRBV7-9 to TRBJ1-3; tentatively, D is TRBD1 (6 bases). CDR1 is SEHNR, CDR2 FQNEAQ, per germline (reference sequence). Trimming took off 5 bases at V and 0 bases at J, with 11 bases between the two ends. This CDR3 spans 15 amino acids. The DNA of the CDR3 is TGTGCCAGCAGCCCACAGGGCAACTCTGGAAACACCATATATTTT. Its protein product is CASSPQGNSGNTIYF. Together with reference TRBV7-9 and TRBJ1-3, the CDR3 gives the full variable domain: DTGVSQNPRHKITKRGQNVTFRCDPISEHNRLYWYRQTLGQGPEFLTYFQNEAQLEKSRLLSDRFSAERPKGSFSTLEIQRTEQGDSAMYLCASSPQGNSGNTIYFGEGSWLTVV.

The gene calls are TRBV5-1 and TRBJ1-1; possibly TRBD1 for D (5 bases). CDR3 length: 15 residues. Germline lookup yields CDR1 SGHRS and CDR2 YFSETQ. Trimming took 3 bases from V and 1 from J, leaving 13 bases between them. The DNA of the CDR3 is TGCGCCAGCAGCTCTAGTGGGGGAAAGAACACTGAAGCTTTCTTT. Encoded protein: CASSSSGGKNTEAFF.

This chain connects TRBV25-1 to TRBJ2-1, with 7 bases that match TRBD1. CDR3 length: 14 residues. Germline V gene sequence: CDR1 MGHDK, CDR2 SYGVNS. After removal of 5 bases from V and 8 bases from J, the junction contained 9 bases not matched to a gene. CDR3 amino acids: CASSLQDRDHEQFF. In DNA form, the CDR3 reads TGTGCCAGCAGTCTCCAAGACAGGGACCATGAGCAGTTCTTC. Full variable domain (rest looked up from reference TRBV25-1 and TRBJ2-1): EADIYQTPRYLVIGTGKKITLECSQTMGHDKMYWYQQDPGMELHLIHYSYGVNSTEKGDLSSESTVSRIRTEHFPLTLESARPSHTSQYLCASSLQDRDHEQFFGPGTRLTVL.

This clonotype has more than one count but fewer than ten. This chain links TRBV20-1 with TRBJ2-2; 9 nucleotides agree with TRBD2. Germline lookup yields CDR1 DFQATT and CDR2 SNEGSKA (reference sequence). J lost 4 bases, V lost 2 bases, and 14 bases had no gene match. The CDR3 totals 18 residues. CDR3 sequence (DNA): TGCAGTGCTAGACCAAAACGGACTAGCGAGGACCCCACCGGGGAGCTGTTTTTT. Translation gives CSARPKRTSEDPTGELFF.

This clonotype was seen ten or more times. The gene calls are TRBV7-9 and TRBJ2-1; D uncertain. Trimming pared 1 base from V and 9 bases from J, leaving 10 bases between. The CDR3 extends over 13 amino acids. CDR1 and CDR2 from the germline V gene are SEHNR and FQNEAQ (reference sequence). The CDR3 sequence is CASSLDQTGEQFF. The CDR3, as DNA: TGTGCCAGCAGCTTAGACCAGACTGGTGAGCAGTTCTTC.

CDR3 coding DNA: TGCGCCAGCAGTCGACAGGGGGCATATGAAAAACTGTTTTTT. It is translated as CASSRQGAYEKLFF. The V gene is TRBV10-2, the J gene TRBJ1-4, with 10 bases that match TRBD1. Germline V gives CDR1 WSHSY, CDR2 SAAADI. J gave up 6 bases and V 5 bases, and 3 bases lay outside the gene matches. This CDR3 has 14 amino acids.

The count of this clonotype is one. This rearrangement joins TRBV11-3 to TRBJ2-2; D is uncertain. This CDR3 has 13 amino acids. The V gene's germline CDR1 is SGHNT and CDR2 YENEEA. Trimming shortened V by 5 bases and J by 8 bases, and 12 bases separated the two germline ends. The CDR3 DNA reads as TGTGCCAGCAGCCCTAACGTCCGGGGGGAGCTGTTTTTT. Its translation is CASSPNVRGELFF.

J is TRBJ2-1 and V is TRBV2, with 7 bases identical to TRBD1. This CDR3 spans 15 amino acids. CDR1 is SNHLY and CDR2 is FYNNEI in the germline V gene. The J segment lost 7 bases and the V segment lost 6 bases, leaving 12 bases of the junction unmatched. This chain's CDR3 is CASRMTGSKGNEQFF. CDR3 nucleotide sequence: TGTGCCAGCAGGATGACAGGGTCAAAGGGGAATGAGCAGTTCTTC.

The CDR3 protein is CASSLGTSFEQYF. The CDR3 coding sequence is TGTGCCAGCAGTTTAGGGACTAGCTTCGAGCAGTACTTC. The chain combines TRBV28 with TRBJ2-7; TRBD2 matches at 9 bases. Germline V gene sequence: CDR1 MDHEN, CDR2 SYDVKM. V was pared by 2 bases and J by 6 bases, with 2 bases of the junction left unmatched. This CDR3 spans 13 amino acids.

The chain combines TRBV6-6 with TRBJ2-1, with D uncertain. Germline assignment: CDR1 MNHNY and CDR2 SVGAGI (reference sequence). The CDR3 is 13 amino acids. Deletions cut 3 bases from V and 6 bases from J, with 9 bases between. CDR3: CASSYFDGNEQFF. In nucleotides, the CDR3 is TGTGCCAGCAGTTATTTCGACGGCAATGAGCAGTTCTTC.

This clonotype was observed a handful of times. The chain is built from TRBV20-1 and TRBJ2-1; no reliable D call. This CDR3 has 16 residues. V lost 3 bases to trimming and J lost 0 bases, with 15 bases between them. Per the germline V gene, CDR1 is DFQATT and CDR2 is SNEGSKA (reference sequence). CDR3: CSARPHPVPSYNEQFF. CDR3 coding DNA: TGCAGTGCTAGGCCCCACCCGGTACCCTCCTACAATGAGCAGTTCTTC.

V gene TRBV6-2 or TRBV6-3 combines with J gene TRBJ2-5; possible D gene TRBD2, 5 bases. Between the trimmed V and J ends, which lost 4 bases and 2 bases, there was a span of 11 bases. This CDR3 spans 14 amino acids. CDR1 is MNHEY, CDR2 SVGEGT, per germline. The chain's CDR3 is CASSSREPQETQYF. CDR3 in DNA: TGTGCCAGCAGTTCCCGGGAACCGCAAGAGACCCAGTACTTC.

The rearrangement joins TRBV28 to TRBJ2-2; 7 bases agree with TRBD1. After removal of 7 bases from V and 5 bases from J, the junction contained 4 bases not matched to a gene. Germline CDR1 is MDHEN and CDR2 is SYDVKM. CDR3 length equals 13 residues. CDR3 region: CASKGAQTGELFF. CDR3 in DNA: TGTGCCAGCAAGGGGGCACAAACCGGGGAGCTGTTTTTT.

This chain connects TRBV20-1 to TRBJ1-2; D not resolved. The CDR3 contains 13 residues. The V end was cut by 5 bases, the J end by 7 bases, with 17 bases between. Germline V CDR1 and CDR2: DFQATT, SNEGSKA (reference sequence). CDR3 loop: CSAGNDGWSGYTF. DNA of the CDR3: TGCAGTGCTGGGAATGATGGGTGGTCTGGCTACACCTTC.

The DNA of the CDR3 is TGCGCCAGCAGCACCAGGACAGGGGAAGAGACCCAGTACTTC. This codes for CASSTRTGEETQYF. This chain joins TRBV5-1 and TRBJ2-5, with 9 bases lining up with TRBD1. V lost 4 bases and J lost 3; bases outside the gene matches: 4. From germline, CDR1 is SGHRS and CDR2 YFSETQ. CDR3 length: 14 amino acids.

V usage is TRBV28 and J usage is TRBJ1-6, with 7 bases identical to TRBD1. The CDR3 sequence is 14 residues long. Germline trimming cut 6 bases from V and 7 bases from J; bases unmatched to any gene: 6. Germline loops: CDR1 MDHEN, CDR2 SYDVKM. The CDR3 loop reads CASSQGGLNSPLHF. Here the CDR3 DNA reads TGTGCCAGCAGCCAGGGGGGCCTGAATTCACCCCTCCACTTT.

This clonotype has just a few counts. The chain couples TRBV4-2 to TRBJ2-7; TRBD1 might be the D (6 bases). Germline V gene lookup returns CDR1 LGHNA and CDR2 YNFKEQ. Trimming took off 3 bases at V and 4 bases at J, with 19 bases between the two ends. CDR3 size: 16 residues. The CDR3 region is CASSQTQGPQTYEQYF. CDR3 DNA: TGTGCCAGCAGCCAGACGCAGGGGCCTCAAACTTACGAGCAGTACTTC.

This clonotype was recorded a few times. This chain links TRBV28 with TRBJ2-1; the match to TRBD2 covers 11 bases. There are 15 residues in the CDR3. The V segment lost 5 bases and the J segment 1 base; nucleotides outside the gene matches: 1. Per germline, CDR1 MDHEN and CDR2 SYDVKM. As DNA, the CDR3 is TGTGCCAGCAGTCCTAGCGGGAGGTCCTACAATGAGCAGTTCTTC. Translated, it gives CASSPSGRSYNEQFF.

The chain combines TRBV20-1 with TRBJ2-1; 12 nucleotides line up with TRBD2. The germline CDR1 and CDR2 sequences are DFQATT and SNEGSKA (reference sequence). V lost 6 bases and J lost 5; bases outside the gene matches: 5. The CDR3 is 14 residues long. CDR3 DNA: TGCAGTGCAACCGGACTAGCGGGGCACAATGAGCAGTTCTTC. As protein: CSATGLAGHNEQFF.

CDR3 protein: CASSQEVRFTDTQYF. The CDR3 nucleotides are TGCGCCAGCAGCCAAGAGGTGAGATTCACAGATACGCAGTATTTT. V and J are TRBV4-1 and TRBJ2-3; no clear D gene. The V end was cut by 0 bases, the J end by 2 bases, with 9 bases between. The CDR3 loop spans 15 amino acids. From germline, CDR1 is MGHRA and CDR2 YSYEKL.

This chain links TRBV7-9 with TRBJ1-1; the D is unclear. Deletions cut 3 bases from V and 2 bases from J, with 13 bases between. Germline V gene sequence: CDR1 SEHNR, CDR2 FQNEAQ (reference sequence). The CDR3 extends over 15 amino acids. CDR3 amino acids: CASSFFSGFNTEAFF. The CDR3 DNA follows: TGTGCCAGCAGCTTTTTCAGCGGATTTAACACTGAAGCTTTCTTT.

This clonotype was seen a few times. V and J are TRBV29-1 and TRBJ2-7, with no clear D. Trimming took 1 base from V and 2 from J, leaving 9 bases between them. The CDR3 has 13 amino acids. Germline CDR1 is SQVTM and CDR2 is ANQGSEA. The CDR3 sequence: CSVEVGPTYEQYF. The CDR3, as DNA: TGCAGCGTTGAAGTGGGTCCTACCTACGAGCAGTACTTC.

V and J are TRBV11-2 and TRBJ1-1; D is undetermined. Trimming took off 3 bases at V and 0 bases at J, with 5 bases between the two ends. Germline V lookup: CDR1 SGHAT, CDR2 FQNNGV. The CDR3 runs to 13 residues. The CDR3 reads CASSLKVNTEAFF. The CDR3 coding sequence is TGTGCCAGCAGCTTGAAGGTGAACACTGAAGCTTTCTTT.

The chain joins TRBV5-6 to TRBJ2-5; D is unclear. Germline V gene data show CDR1 as SGHDT and CDR2 as YYEEEE. V shed 4 bases and J shed 5 bases, with 15 bases lying between them. The CDR3 totals 14 residues. CDR3 sequence: CASSQLKDGETQYF. For the CDR3, the DNA is TGTGCCAGCAGCCAACTCAAGGACGGGGAGACCCAGTACTTC. The variable domain in full, completed from reference TRBV5-6 and TRBJ2-5, reads DAGVTQSPTHLIKTRGQQVTLRCSPKSGHDTVSWYQQALGQGPQFIFQYYEEEERQRGNFPDRFSGHQFPNYSSELNVNALLLGDSALYLCASSQLKDGETQYFGPGTRLLVL.

The chain couples TRBV3-1 to TRBJ1-4; 9 bases fit TRBD1. Per germline, CDR1 LGHDT and CDR2 YNNKEL (reference sequence). The CDR3 extends over 15 amino acids. The V and J ends lost 3 bases and 6 bases, in that order; junction bases with no gene match: 5. CDR3 amino acids: CASSQGRTGDEKLFF. The CDR3 nucleotides read TGTGCCAGCAGCCAGGGGAGGACAGGGGATGAAAAACTGTTTTTT.